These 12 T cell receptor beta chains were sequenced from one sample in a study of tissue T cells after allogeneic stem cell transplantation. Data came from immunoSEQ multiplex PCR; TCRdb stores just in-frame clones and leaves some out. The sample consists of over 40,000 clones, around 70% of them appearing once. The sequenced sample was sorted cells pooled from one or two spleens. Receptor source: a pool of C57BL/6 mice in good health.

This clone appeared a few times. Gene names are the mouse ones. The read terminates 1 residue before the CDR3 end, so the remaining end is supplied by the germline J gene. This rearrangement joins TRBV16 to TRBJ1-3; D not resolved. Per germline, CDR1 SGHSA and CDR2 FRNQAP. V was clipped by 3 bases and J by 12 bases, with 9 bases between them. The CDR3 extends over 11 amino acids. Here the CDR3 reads CASSFRSGLYF. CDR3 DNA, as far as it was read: TGTGCAAGCAGCTTTCGGTCGGGGCTCTAT.

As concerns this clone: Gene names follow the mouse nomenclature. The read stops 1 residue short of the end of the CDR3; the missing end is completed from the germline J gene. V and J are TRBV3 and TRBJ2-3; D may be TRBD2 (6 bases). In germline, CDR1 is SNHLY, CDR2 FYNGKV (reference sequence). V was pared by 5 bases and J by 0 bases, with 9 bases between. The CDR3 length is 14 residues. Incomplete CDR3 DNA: TGTGCCAGCAGCGTCGGGACTAGTGCAGAAACGCTGTAT. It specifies CASSVGTSAETLY. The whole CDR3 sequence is CASSVGTSAETLYF.

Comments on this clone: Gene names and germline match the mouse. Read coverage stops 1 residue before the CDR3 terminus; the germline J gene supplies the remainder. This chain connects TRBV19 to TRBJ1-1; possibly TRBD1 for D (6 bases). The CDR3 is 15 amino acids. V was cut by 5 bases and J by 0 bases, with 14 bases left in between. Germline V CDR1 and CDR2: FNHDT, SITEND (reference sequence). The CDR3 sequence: CASSPAGTSNTEVFF. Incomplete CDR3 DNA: TGTGCCAGCAGCCCCGCCGGGACATCAAACACAGAAGTCTTC.

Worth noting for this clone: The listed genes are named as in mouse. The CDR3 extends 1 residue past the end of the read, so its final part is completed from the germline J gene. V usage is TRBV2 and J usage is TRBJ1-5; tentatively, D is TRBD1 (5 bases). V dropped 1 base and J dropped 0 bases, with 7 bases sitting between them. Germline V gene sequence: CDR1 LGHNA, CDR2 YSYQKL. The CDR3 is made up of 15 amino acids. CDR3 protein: CASSQGTYNNQAPLF. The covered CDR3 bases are TGTGCCAGCAGCCAAGGGACATATAACAACCAGGCTCCGCTT. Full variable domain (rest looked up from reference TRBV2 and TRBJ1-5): DPKIIQKPKYLVAVTGSEKILICEQYLGHNAMYWYRQSAKKPLEFMFSYSYQKLMDNQTASSRFQPQSSKKNHLDLQITALKPDDSATYFCASSQGTYNNQAPLFGEGTRLSVL.

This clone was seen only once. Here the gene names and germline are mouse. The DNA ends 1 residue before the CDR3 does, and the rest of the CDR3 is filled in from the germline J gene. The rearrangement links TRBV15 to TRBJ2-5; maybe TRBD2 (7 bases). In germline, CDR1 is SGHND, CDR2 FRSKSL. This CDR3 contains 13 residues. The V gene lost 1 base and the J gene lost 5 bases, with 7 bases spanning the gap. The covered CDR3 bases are TGTGCCAGCAGTTTAGGGGGGGCAGACACCCAGTAC. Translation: CASSLGGADTQY. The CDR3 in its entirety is CASSLGGADTQYF.

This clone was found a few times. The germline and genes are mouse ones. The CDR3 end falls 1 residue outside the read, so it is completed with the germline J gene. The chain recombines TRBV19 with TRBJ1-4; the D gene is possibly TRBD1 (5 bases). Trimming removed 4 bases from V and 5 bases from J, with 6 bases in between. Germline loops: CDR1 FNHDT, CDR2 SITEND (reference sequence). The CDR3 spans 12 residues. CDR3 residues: CASSYRNERLFF. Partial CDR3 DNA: TGTGCCAGCAGTTACAGGAACGAAAGATTATTT.

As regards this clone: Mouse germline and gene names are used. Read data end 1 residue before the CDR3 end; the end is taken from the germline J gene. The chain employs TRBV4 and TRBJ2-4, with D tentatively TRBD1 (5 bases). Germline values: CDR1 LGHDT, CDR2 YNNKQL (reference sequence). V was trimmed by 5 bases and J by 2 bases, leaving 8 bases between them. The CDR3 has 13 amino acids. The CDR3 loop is CASSKGFQNTLYF. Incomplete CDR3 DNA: TGTGCCAGCAGCAAGGGGTTTCAAAACACCTTGTAC.

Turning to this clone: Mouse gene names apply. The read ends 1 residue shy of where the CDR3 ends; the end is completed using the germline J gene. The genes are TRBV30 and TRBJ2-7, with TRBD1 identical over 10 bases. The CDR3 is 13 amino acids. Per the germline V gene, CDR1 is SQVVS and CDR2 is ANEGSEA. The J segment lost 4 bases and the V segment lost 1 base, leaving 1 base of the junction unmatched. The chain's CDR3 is CSSRGTGGYEQYF. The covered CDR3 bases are TGTAGTTCTAGAGGGACAGGGGGATATGAACAGTAC.

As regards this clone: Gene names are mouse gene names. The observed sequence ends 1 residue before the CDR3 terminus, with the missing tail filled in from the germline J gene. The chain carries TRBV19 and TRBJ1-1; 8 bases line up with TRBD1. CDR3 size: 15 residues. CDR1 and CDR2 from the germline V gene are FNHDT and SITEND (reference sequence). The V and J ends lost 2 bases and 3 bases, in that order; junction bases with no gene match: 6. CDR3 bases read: TGTGCCAGCAGTATTGGCAGGGGGCTTGACACAGAAGTCTTC. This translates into CASSIGRGLDTEVF. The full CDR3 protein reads CASSIGRGLDTEVFF.

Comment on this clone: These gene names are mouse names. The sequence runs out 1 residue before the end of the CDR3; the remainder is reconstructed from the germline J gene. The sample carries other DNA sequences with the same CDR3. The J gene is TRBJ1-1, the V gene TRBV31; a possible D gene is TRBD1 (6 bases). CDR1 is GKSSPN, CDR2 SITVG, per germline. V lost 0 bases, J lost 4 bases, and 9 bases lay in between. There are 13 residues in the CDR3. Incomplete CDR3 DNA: TGTGCCTGGAGTCTAGGACAGATCACAGAAGTCTTC. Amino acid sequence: CAWSLGQITEVF. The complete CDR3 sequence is CAWSLGQITEVFF.

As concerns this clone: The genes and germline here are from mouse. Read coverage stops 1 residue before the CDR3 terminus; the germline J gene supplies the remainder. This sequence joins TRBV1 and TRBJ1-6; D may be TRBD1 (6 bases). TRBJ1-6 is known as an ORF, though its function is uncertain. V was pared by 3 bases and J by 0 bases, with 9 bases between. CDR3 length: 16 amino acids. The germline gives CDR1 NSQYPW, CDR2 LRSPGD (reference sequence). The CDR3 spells CTCSARQDSYNSPLYF. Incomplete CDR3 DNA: TGCACCTGCAGTGCCCGACAGGATTCCTATAATTCGCCCCTCTAC.

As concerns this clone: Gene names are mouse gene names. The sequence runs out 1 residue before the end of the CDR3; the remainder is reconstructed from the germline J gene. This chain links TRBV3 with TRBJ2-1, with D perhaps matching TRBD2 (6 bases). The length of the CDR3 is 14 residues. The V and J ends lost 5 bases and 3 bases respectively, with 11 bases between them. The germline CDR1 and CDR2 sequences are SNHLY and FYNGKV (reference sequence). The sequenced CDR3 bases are TGTGCCAGCAGCCTCCGGGACTTCTATGCTGAGCAGTTC. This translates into CASSLRDFYAEQF. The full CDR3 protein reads CASSLRDFYAEQFF.